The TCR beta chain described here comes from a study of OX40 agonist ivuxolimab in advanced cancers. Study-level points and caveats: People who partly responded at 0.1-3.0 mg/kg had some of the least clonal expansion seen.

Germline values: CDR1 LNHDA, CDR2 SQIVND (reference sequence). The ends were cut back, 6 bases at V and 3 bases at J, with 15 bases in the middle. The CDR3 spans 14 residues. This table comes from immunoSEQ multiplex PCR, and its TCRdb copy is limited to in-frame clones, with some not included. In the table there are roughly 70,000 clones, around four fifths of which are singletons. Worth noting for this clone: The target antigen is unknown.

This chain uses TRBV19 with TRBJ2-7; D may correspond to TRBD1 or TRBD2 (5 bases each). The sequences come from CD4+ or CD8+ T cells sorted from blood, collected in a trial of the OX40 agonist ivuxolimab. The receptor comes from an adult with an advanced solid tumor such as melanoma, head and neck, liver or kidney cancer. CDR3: CASSGMGRNYEQYF. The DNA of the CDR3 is TGTGCCAGTAGCGGAATGGGACGTAACTACGAGCAGTACTTC.